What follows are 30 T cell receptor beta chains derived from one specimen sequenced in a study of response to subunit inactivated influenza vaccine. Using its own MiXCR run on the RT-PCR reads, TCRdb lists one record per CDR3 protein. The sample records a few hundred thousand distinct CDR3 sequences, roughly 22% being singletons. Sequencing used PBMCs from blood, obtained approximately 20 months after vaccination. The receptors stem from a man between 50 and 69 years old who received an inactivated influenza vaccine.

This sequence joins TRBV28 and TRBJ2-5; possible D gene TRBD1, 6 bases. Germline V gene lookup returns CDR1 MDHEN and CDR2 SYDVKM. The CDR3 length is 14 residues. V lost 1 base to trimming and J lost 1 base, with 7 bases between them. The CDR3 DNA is TGTGCCAGCAGTTTATCAGGGGCCCAAGAGACCCAGTACTTC. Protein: CASSLSGAQETQYF.

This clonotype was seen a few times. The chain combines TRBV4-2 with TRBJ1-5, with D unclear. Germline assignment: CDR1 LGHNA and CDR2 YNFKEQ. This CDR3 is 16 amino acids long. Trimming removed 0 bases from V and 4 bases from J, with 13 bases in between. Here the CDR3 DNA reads TGTGCCAGCAGCCAAGATCTTGGGAGAGAGAATCAGCCCCAGCATTTT. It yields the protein CASSQDLGRENQPQHF.

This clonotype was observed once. CDR3 nucleotides: TGTGCCAGCAGCGATGGTCGGACATTGAGGCGCACAGATACGCAGTATTTT. The encoded protein is CASSDGRTLRRTDTQYF. V is TRBV7-8 and J is TRBJ2-3; perhaps TRBD1 as D (5 bases). This CDR3 has 17 residues. Germline V CDR1 and CDR2: SGHVS, FQNEAQ. Trimming removed 5 bases from V and 1 base from J, with 19 bases in between.

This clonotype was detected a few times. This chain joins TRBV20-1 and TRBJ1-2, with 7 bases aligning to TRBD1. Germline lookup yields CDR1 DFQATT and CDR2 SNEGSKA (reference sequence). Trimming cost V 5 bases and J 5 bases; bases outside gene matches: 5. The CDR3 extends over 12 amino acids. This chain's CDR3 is CSAWDSAYGYTF. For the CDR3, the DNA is TGCAGTGCTTGGGACAGTGCGTATGGCTACACCTTC.

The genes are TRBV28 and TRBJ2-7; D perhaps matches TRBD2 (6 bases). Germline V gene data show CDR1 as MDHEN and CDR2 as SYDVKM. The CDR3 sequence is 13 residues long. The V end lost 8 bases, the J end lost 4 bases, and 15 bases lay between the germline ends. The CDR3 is CASGSSAGYEQYF. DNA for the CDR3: TGTGCCAGCGGATCCTCCGCGGGGTACGAGCAGTACTTC.

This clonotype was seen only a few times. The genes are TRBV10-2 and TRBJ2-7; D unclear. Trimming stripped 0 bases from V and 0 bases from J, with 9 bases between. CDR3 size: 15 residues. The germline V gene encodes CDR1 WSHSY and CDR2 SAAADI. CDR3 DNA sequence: TGCGCCAGCAGTGAGTCGATGGCGAGCTCCTACGAGCAGTACTTC. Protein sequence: CASSESMASSYEQYF.

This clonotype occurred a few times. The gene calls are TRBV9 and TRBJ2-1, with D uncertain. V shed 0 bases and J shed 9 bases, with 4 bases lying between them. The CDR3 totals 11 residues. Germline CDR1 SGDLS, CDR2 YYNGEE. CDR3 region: CASSVGLEQFF. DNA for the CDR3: TGTGCCAGCAGCGTAGGGCTTGAGCAGTTCTTC.

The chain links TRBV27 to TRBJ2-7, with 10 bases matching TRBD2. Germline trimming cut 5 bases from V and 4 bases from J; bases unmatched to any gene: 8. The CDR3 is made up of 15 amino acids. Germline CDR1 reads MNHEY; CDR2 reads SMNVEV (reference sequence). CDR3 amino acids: CASSILPGLAYEQYF. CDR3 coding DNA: TGTGCCAGCAGTATCCTACCGGGACTAGCGTACGAGCAGTACTTC.

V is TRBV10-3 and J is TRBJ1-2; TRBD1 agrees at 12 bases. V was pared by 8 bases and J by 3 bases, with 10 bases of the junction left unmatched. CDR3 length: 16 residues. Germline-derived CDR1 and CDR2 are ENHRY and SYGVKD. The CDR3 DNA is TGTGCCATCCTTCTCCGGGACAGGGGGCAAGACTATGGCTACACCTTC. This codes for CAILLRDRGQDYGYTF.

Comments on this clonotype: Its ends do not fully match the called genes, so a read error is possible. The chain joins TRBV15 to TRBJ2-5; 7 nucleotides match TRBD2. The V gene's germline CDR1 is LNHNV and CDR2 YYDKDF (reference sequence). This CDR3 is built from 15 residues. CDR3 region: CATSLGGVKEETRYF. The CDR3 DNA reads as TGTGCCACCAGCCTTGGGGGGGTCAAGGAAGAGACCCGGTACTTC.

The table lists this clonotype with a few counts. The CDR3 nucleotides are TGTGCCAGCTCACCAAGAGGAGGCTCCTATAATTCACCCCTCCACTTT. Translation gives CASSPRGGSYNSPLHF. The chain carries TRBV18 and TRBJ1-6; D unresolved. The germline CDR1 and CDR2 sequences are KGHSH and LQKENI. The CDR3 has 16 amino acids. Trimming shortened V by 2 bases and J by 0 bases, and 8 bases separated the two germline ends.

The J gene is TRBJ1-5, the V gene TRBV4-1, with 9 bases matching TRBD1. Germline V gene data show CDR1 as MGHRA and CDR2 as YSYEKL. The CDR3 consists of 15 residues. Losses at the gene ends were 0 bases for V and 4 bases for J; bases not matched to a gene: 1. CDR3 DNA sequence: TGCGCCAGCAGCCAAGATGGGACAGGGAATCAGCCCCAGCATTTT. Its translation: CASSQDGTGNQPQHF.

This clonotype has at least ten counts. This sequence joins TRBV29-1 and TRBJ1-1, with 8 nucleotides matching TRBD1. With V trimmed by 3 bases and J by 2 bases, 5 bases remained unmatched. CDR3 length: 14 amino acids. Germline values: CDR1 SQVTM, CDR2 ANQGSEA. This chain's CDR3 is CSVEKGQGNTEAFF. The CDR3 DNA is TGCAGCGTTGAGAAAGGACAGGGTAACACTGAAGCTTTCTTT.

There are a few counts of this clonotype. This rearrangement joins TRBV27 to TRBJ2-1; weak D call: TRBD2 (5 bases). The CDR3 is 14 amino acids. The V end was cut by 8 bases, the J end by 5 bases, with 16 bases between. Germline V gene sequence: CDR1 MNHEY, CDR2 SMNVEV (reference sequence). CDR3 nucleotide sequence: TGTGCCAGCCGGTTCAGCGGCCGCAACAATGAGCAGTTCTTC. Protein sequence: CASRFSGRNNEQFF.

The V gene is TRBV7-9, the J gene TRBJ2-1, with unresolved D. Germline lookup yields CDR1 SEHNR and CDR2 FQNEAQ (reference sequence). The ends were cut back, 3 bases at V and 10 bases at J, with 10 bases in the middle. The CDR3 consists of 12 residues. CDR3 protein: CASSLIRAEQFF. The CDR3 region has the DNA TGTGCCAGCAGCTTGATTCGGGCCGAGCAGTTCTTC.

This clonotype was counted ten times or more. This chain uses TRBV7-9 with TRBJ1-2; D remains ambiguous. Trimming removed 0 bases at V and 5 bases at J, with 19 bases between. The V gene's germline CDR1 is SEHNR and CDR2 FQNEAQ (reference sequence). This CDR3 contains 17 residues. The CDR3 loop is CASSLAFRANSRYGYTF. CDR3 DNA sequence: TGTGCCAGCAGCTTAGCTTTCCGTGCCAATTCGCGGTATGGCTACACCTTC.

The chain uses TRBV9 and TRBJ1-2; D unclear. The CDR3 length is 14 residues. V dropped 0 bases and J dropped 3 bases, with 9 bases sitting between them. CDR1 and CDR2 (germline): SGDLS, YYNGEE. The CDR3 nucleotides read TGTGCCAGCAGCGTAGGGCACAGAGACTATGGCTACACCTTC. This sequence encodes CASSVGHRDYGYTF. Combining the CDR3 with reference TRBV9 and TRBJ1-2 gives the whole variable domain DSGVTQTPKHLITATGQRVTLRCSPRSGDLSVYWYQQSLDQGLQFLIQYYNGEERAKGNILERFSAQQFPDLHSELNLSSLELGDSALYFCASSVGHRDYGYTFGSGTRLTVV.

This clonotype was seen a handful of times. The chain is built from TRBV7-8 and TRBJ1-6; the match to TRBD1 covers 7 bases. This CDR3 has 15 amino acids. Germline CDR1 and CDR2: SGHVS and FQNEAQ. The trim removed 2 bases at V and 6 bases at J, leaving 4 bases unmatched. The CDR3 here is CASSLQGGSNSPLHF. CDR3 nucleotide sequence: TGTGCCAGCAGCTTACAGGGGGGTTCTAATTCACCCCTCCACTTT.

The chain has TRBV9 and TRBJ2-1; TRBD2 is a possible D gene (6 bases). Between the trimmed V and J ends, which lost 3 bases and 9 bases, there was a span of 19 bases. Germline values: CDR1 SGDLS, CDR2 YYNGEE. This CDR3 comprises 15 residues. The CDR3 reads CASSGPGTVGLEQFF. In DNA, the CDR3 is TGTGCCAGCAGCGGACCCGGGACTGTAGGACTTGAGCAGTTCTTC. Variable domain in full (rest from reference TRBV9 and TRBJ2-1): DSGVTQTPKHLITATGQRVTLRCSPRSGDLSVYWYQQSLDQGLQFLIQYYNGEERAKGNILERFSAQQFPDLHSELNLSSLELGDSALYFCASSGPGTVGLEQFFGPGTRLTVL.

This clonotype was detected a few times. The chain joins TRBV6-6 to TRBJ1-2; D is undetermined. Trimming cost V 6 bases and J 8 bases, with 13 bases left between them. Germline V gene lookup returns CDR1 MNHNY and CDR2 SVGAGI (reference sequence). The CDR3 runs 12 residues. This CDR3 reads CASRLPGEGYTF. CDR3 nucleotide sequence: TGTGCCAGCAGACTCCCGGGTGAAGGCTACACCTTC.

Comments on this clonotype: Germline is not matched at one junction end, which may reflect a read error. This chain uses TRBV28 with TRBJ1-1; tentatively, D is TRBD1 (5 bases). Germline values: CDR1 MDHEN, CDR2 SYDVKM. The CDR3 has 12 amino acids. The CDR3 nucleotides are TGTACCAGCAGTTTACGGGGGACTGAAGCTTTCTTT. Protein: CTSSLRGTEAFF. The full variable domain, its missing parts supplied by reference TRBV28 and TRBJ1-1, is DVKVTQSSRYLVKRTGEKVFLECVQDMDHENMFWYRQDPGLGLRLIYFSYDVKMKEKGDIPEGYSVSREKKERFSLILESASTNQTSMYLCTSSLRGTEAFFGQGTRLTVV.

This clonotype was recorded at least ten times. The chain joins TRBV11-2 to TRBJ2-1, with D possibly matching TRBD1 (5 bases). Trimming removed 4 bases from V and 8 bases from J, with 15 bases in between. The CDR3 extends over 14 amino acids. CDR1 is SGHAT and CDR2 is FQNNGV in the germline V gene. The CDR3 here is CASSSFRARDEQFF. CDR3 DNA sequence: TGTGCCAGCAGCTCCTTCAGGGCGCGCGATGAGCAGTTCTTC.

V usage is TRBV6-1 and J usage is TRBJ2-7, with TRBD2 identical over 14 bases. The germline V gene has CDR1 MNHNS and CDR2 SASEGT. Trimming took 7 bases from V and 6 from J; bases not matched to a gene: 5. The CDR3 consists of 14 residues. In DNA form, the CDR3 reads TGTGCCAGCATAGGGACTAGCGGGAGTGGCGAGCAGTACTTC. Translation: CASIGTSGSGEQYF.

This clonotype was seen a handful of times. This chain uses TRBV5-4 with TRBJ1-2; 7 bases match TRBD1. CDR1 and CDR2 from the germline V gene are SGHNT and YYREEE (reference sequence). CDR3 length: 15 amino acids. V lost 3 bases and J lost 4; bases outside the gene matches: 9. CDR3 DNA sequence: TGTGCCAGCAGCTCACCAGGGGGGCTGAGCTATGGCTACACCTTC. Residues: CASSSPGGLSYGYTF.

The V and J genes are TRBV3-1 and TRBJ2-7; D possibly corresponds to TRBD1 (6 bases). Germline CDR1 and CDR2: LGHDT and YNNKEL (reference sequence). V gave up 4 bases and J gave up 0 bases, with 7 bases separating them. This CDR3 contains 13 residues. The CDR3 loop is CASSPGASYEQYF. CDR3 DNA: TGTGCCAGCAGCCCAGGGGCCTCCTACGAGCAGTACTTC.

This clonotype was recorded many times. The CDR3 protein is CASSSAGVTGGNQPQHF. CDR3 DNA sequence: TGTGCCAGCAGTTCCGCGGGGGTGACAGGGGGCAATCAGCCCCAGCATTTT. The chain joins TRBV12-3 or TRBV12-4 to TRBJ1-5, with 8 positions matching TRBD1. The CDR3 is made up of 17 amino acids. Trimming took 4 bases from V and 2 from J; bases not matched to a gene: 10.

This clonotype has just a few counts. CDR3 in amino acids: CASSRSGSGDTQYF. The CDR3 bases are TGTGCCAGCAGCAGAAGCGGGAGCGGAGATACGCAGTATTTT. The chain links TRBV7-9 to TRBJ2-3; 8 nucleotides line up with TRBD2. Trimming removed 5 bases from V and 5 bases from J; junction bases left unmatched: 6. Germline V gene data show CDR1 as SEHNR and CDR2 as FQNEAQ (reference sequence). The CDR3 spans 14 residues.

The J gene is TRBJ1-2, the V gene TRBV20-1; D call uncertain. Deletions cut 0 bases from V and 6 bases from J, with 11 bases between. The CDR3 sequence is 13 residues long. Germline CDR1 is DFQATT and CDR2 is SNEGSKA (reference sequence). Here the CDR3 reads CSARDPGSDGYTF. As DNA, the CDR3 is TGCAGTGCTAGAGATCCGGGTTCAGATGGCTACACCTTC.

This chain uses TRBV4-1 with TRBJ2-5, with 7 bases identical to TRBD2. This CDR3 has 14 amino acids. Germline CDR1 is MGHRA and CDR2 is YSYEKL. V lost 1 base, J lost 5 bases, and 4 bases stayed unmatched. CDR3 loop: CASSQGGGPETQYF. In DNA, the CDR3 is TGCGCCAGCAGCCAAGGGGGAGGGCCGGAGACCCAGTACTTC.

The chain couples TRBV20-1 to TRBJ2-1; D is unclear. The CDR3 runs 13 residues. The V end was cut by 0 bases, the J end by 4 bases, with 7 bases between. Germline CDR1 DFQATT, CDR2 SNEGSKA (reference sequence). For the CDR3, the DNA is TGCAGTGCTAGAGATCTACAGTACAATGAGCAGTTCTTC. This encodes CSARDLQYNEQFF.